This T cell receptor (beta chain) came from a study of blood T cell repertoires in COVID-19. The overall study: Sample material is recorded as cDNA or gDNA derived from T cells, B-cell-depleted T cells, or PBMCs.

Trimming pared 6 bases from V and 2 bases from J, leaving 14 bases between. The CDR3 covers 14 residues. The germline V gene has CDR1 SQVTM and CDR2 ANQGSEA. Only in-frame clones appear in the TCRdb table, and some are missing; sequencing was by immunoSEQ multiplex PCR. The data show around 60,000 clones, around 82% seen once. This chain connects TRBV29-1 to TRBJ1-3; tentatively, D is TRBD1 (5 bases). The TCR originated in a man in his 60s with acute or convalescent COVID-19. Sequencing was carried out using peripheral blood. The CDR3 sequence: CSVTGAGAGNTIYF. In nucleotides, the CDR3 is TGCAGCGTCACAGGAGCGGGAGCTGGAAACACCATATATTTT.